This passage covers 17 T cell receptor beta chains from one sample sequenced in a study of vaccination effects on CD4 cells after COVID-19. These receptors' antigens are unknown. Method: immunoSEQ multiplex PCR; TCRdb's copy keeps in-frame clones and lacks some. The sample shows under 35,000 clones, 74% of them seen only once. Scientists isolated CD4+ T cells after an approximately 10-day culture period ended. Of the BNT162b2 and mRNA-1273 vaccines, participants received two doses of one or the other. The sample here was CD4+ T cells from PBMCs cultured without peptide, taken after COVID-19 vaccination. The receptor set was obtained from a human donor who received a COVID-19 vaccine.

V is TRBV3-1 (or the pseudogene TRBV3-2) and J is TRBJ1-2; TRBD1 matches at 8 bases. Losses at the gene ends were 5 bases for V and 3 bases for J; bases not matched to a gene: 8. The CDR3 totals 15 residues. Germline values: CDR1 LGHDT, CDR2 YNNKEL (reference sequence). For the CDR3, the DNA is TGTGCCAGCAGCTCCCGGACAGGGACAGACTATGGCTACACCTTC. As protein: CASSSRTGTDYGYTF.

The chain combines TRBV24-1 with TRBJ1-3; D uncertain. Germline CDR1 reads KGHDR; CDR2 reads SFDVKD. The CDR3 spans 13 residues. The V end lost 9 bases, the J end lost 0 bases, and 8 bases lay between the germline ends. The CDR3 DNA is TGTGCCACCGGTGGCCGCTCTGGAAACACCATATATTTT. It translates to CATGGRSGNTIYF.

This rearrangement joins TRBV4-1 to TRBJ2-4, with TRBD2 matching over 7 bases. The V gene's germline CDR1 is MGHRA and CDR2 YSYEKL. The CDR3 is 15 residues long. Trimming at V came to 0 bases and at J to 10 bases, leaving 9 bases not matched to a gene. CDR3 coding DNA: TGCGCCAGCAGCCAAGATAGCCCGGGAGGCGGGATTCAGTACTTC. It translates to CASSQDSPGGGIQYF.

This chain joins TRBV27 and TRBJ2-7; D possibly corresponds to TRBD2 (6 bases). The CDR3 length is 15 residues. Germline V gene sequence: CDR1 MNHEY, CDR2 SMNVEV (reference sequence). V was shortened by 3 bases and J by 2 bases, with 14 bases between the two germline ends. The CDR3 region has the DNA TGTGCCAGCAGTTTTCGGGGCGGGGTCCCCTACGAGCAGTACTTC. The encoded protein is CASSFRGGVPYEQYF.

The J gene is TRBJ2-3, the V gene TRBV11-2; D possibly corresponds to TRBD2 (7 bases). This CDR3 spans 18 amino acids. Looked up from germline, CDR1 is SGHAT and CDR2 is FQNNGV. The V end lost 5 bases, the J end lost 2 bases, and 23 bases lay between the germline ends. CDR3 loop: CASSRSGTSSGYTDTQYF. As DNA, the CDR3 is TGTGCCAGCAGCCGCTCCGGGACAAGTAGCGGGTACACAGATACGCAGTATTTT.

The genes are TRBV15 and TRBJ2-6; D gene uncertain. Per the germline V gene, CDR1 is LNHNV and CDR2 is YYDKDF (reference sequence). Trimming removed 5 bases at V and 1 base at J, with 6 bases between. CDR3 size: 14 residues. The CDR3 DNA follows: TGTGCCACCAGCTTAGTTTCTGGGGCCAACGTCCTGACTTTC. It specifies CATSLVSGANVLTF.

The chain's CDR3 is CASSPSTGTDTQYF. The CDR3 nucleotides are TGCGCCAGCAGCCCTTCAACGGGCACAGATACGCAGTATTTT. The V gene is TRBV5-1, the J gene TRBJ2-3, with no clear D. Per germline, CDR1 SGHRS and CDR2 YFSETQ. V was pared by 4 bases and J by 1 base, with 10 bases between. CDR3 length: 14 residues.

This clone has a handful of counts. This chain uses TRBV5-5 with TRBJ2-4, with 8 bases fitting TRBD2. CDR1 and CDR2 from the germline V gene are SGHKS and YYEKEE (reference sequence). V shed 2 bases and J 2 bases; nucleotides not matched to a gene: 6. The CDR3 is 16 residues long. CDR3 loop: CASSFGGAGTKNIQYF. The CDR3 DNA reads as TGTGCCAGCAGCTTCGGGGGGGCCGGGACCAAAAACATTCAGTACTTC.

This clone was counted only a few times. V usage is TRBV7-8 and J usage is TRBJ1-2; 9 bases agree with TRBD1. CDR1 is SGHVS and CDR2 is FQNEAQ in the germline V gene. There are 13 residues in the CDR3. V was clipped by 5 bases and J by 3 bases; unmatched bases: 1. This CDR3 is CASSGDRDYGYTF. CDR3 nucleotide sequence: TGTGCCAGCAGCGGGGACAGGGACTATGGCTACACCTTC.

This chain uses TRBV19 with TRBJ1-2; tentatively, D is TRBD1 (6 bases). Trimming pared 7 bases from V and 5 bases from J, leaving 23 bases between. CDR1 is LNHDA, CDR2 SQIVND, per germline (reference sequence). CDR3 size: 16 residues. The CDR3 sequence: CASTLQMGGRGYGYTF. The DNA for the CDR3 is TGTGCCAGTACCCTTCAAATGGGCGGCAGGGGTTATGGCTACACCTTC.

In nucleotides, the CDR3 is TGTGCCAGCAGTTACCTGGGACAGGGTGCCTACGAGCAGTACTTC. It translates to CASSYLGQGAYEQYF. The J gene is TRBJ2-7, the V gene TRBV6-2 or TRBV6-3, with TRBD1 matching over 9 bases. Germline trimming cut 2 bases from V and 2 bases from J; bases unmatched to any gene: 4. From germline, CDR1 is MNHEY and CDR2 SVGEGT. This CDR3 is built from 15 residues.

This chain's CDR3 is CASRGTSGTGELFF. The CDR3 DNA reads TGTGCCAGCAGGGGGACTAGCGGGACCGGGGAGCTGTTTTTT. The rearrangement joins TRBV27 to TRBJ2-2; 12 bases agree with TRBD2. The CDR3 has 14 amino acids. Germline V lookup: CDR1 MNHEY, CDR2 SMNVEV (reference sequence). The V and J ends lost 6 bases and 5 bases, in that order; junction bases with no gene match: 1.

This clone occurred once. The chain uses TRBV13 and TRBJ1-2, with D unresolved. This CDR3 is built from 14 residues. Germline V lookup: CDR1 PRHDT, CDR2 FYEKMQ (reference sequence). V lost 5 bases and J lost 5, with 15 bases in between. CDR3 sequence (DNA): TGTGCCAGCAGCAGAGGTGGGTTCGCTTATGGCTACACCTTC. Translating it yields CASSRGGFAYGYTF.

This clone appeared a few times. The V gene is TRBV14, the J gene TRBJ1-2; D is perhaps TRBD1 (5 bases). CDR1 and CDR2 from the germline V gene are SGHDN and FVKESK. This CDR3 spans 14 amino acids. Trimming cost V 5 bases and J 4 bases, with 14 bases left between them. The CDR3 nucleotides read TGTGCCAGCAGCATAGGGCCAGGGACCTATGGCTACACCTTC. Translating gives CASSIGPGTYGYTF. The whole variable domain, remainder taken from reference TRBV14 and TRBJ1-2, is EAGVTQFPSHSVIEKGQTVTLRCDPISGHDNLYWYRRVMGKEIKFLLHFVKESKQDESGMPNNRFLAERTGGTYSTLKVQPAELEDSGVYFCASSIGPGTYGYTFGSGTRLTVV.

The chain is built from TRBV19 and TRBJ2-5, with D perhaps TRBD2 (6 bases). The CDR3 consists of 14 residues. Germline V gene data show CDR1 as LNHDA and CDR2 as SQIVND (reference sequence). V lost 5 bases and J 5 bases, leaving 15 bases between the germline ends. As DNA, the CDR3 is TGTGCCAGTAGTTCGCAGGGAGGAGGGGAGACCCAGTACTTC. It codes for CASSSQGGGETQYF.

This clone was seen a single time. The chain combines TRBV6-5 with TRBJ2-7; 9 nucleotides align to TRBD1. CDR1 and CDR2 (germline): MNHEY, SVGAGI. This CDR3 comprises 14 residues. Trimming at V came to 4 bases and at J to 4 bases, leaving 5 bases not matched to a gene. The CDR3 DNA sequence: TGTGCCAGCAGTTCCCGGGACAGGGCTTACGAGCAGTACTTC. Its protein product is CASSSRDRAYEQYF.

The chain employs TRBV2 and TRBJ2-7; 13 bases align to TRBD2. J was trimmed by 4 bases and V by 8 bases; bases with no gene match: 5. This CDR3 has 14 amino acids. The germline V gene has CDR1 SNHLY and CDR2 FYNNEI. DNA of the CDR3: TGTGCCAGCGAGGGACTAGCGGGAATATACGAGCAGTACTTC. It translates to CASEGLAGIYEQYF.